The 15 T cell receptor beta chains given below trace back to one sample, sequenced in a study of response to subunit inactivated influenza vaccine. From the RT-PCR reads, TCRdb called clonotypes with MiXCR, one entry per CDR3 protein. This table has roughly 780,000 distinct CDR3 sequences, 18% appearing once. Source: PBMCs from blood, taken about 5 days after vaccination. All receptors come from a man in his fifties or sixties who received an inactivated influenza vaccine.

The V call is TRBV5-1, the J call TRBJ2-5; D is possibly TRBD2 (7 bases). Germline assignment: CDR1 SGHRS and CDR2 YFSETQ. The CDR3 sequence is 15 residues long. Trimming removed 3 bases at V and 3 bases at J, with 15 bases between. CDR3 coding DNA: TGCGCCAGCAGCTCAGGAACAGGGAGGGAAGAGACCCAGTACTTC. Amino acids: CASSSGTGREETQYF.

The gene calls are TRBV9 and TRBJ2-1; TRBD2 aligns across 8 bases. Germline V CDR1 and CDR2: SGDLS, YYNGEE. This CDR3 region has 12 residues. The V segment lost 0 bases and the J segment 10 bases; nucleotides outside the gene matches: 0. The CDR3 nucleotides are TGTGCCAGCAGCGTAGGCGGGAGGGAGCAGTTCTTC. This codes for CASSVGGREQFF.

This clonotype came up a few times. The chain joins TRBV15 to TRBJ1-2; 11 bases match TRBD1. Germline CDR1 reads LNHNV; CDR2 reads YYDKDF (reference sequence). The V and J ends lost 0 bases and 8 bases, in that order; junction bases with no gene match: 8. This CDR3 region has 16 residues. The CDR3 here is CATSREFGTGGFGYTF. CDR3 DNA: TGTGCCACCAGCAGAGAATTCGGGACAGGGGGTTTCGGCTACACCTTC. Drawing the rest from reference TRBV15 and TRBJ1-2, the complete variable domain is DAMVIQNPRYQVTQFGKPVTLSCSQTLNHNVMYWYQQKSSQAPKLLFHYYDKDFNNEADTPDNFQSRRPNTSFCFLDIRSPGLGDTAMYLCATSREFGTGGFGYTFGSGTRLTVV.

This clonotype has a handful of counts. The V and J genes are TRBV10-3 and TRBJ1-1; D is ambiguous. CDR3 size: 16 residues. Trimming removed 1 base from V and 11 bases from J, with 23 bases in between. The V gene's germline CDR1 is ENHRY and CDR2 SYGVKD. The CDR3 loop is CAISELSGGSGVKAFF. CDR3 in DNA: TGTGCCATCAGTGAGTTATCGGGTGGTTCCGGGGTGAAGGCTTTCTTT.

In its sample, this clonotype was seen a few times. The chain carries TRBV12-3 or TRBV12-4 and TRBJ2-3, with 9 nucleotides matching TRBD1. Trimming at V came to 7 bases and at J to 4 bases, leaving 3 bases not matched to a gene. This CDR3 has 13 residues. The CDR3 loop is CASNRGLPDTQYF. CDR3 nucleotides: TGTGCCAGCAACAGGGGGCTCCCAGATACGCAGTATTTT.

This clonotype turned up a few times. The J gene is TRBJ2-3, the V gene TRBV2; no definite D call. The CDR3 length is 15 residues. From germline, CDR1 is SNHLY and CDR2 FYNNEI. Trimming removed 2 bases at V and 0 bases at J, with 9 bases between. The CDR3 DNA follows: TGTGCCAGCAGTGAATCGAACCCAAGCACAGATACGCAGTATTTT. It codes for CASSESNPSTDTQYF. The variable domain in full, completed from reference TRBV2 and TRBJ2-3, reads EPEVTQTPSHQVTQMGQEVILRCVPISNHLYFYWYRQILGQKVEFLVSFYNNEISEKSEIFDDQFSVERPDGSNFTLKIRSTKLEDSAMYFCASSESNPSTDTQYFGPGTRLTVL.

This clonotype was recorded at least ten times. Germline and junction disagree at one end, which may indicate a read error. The V gene is TRBV5-1, the J gene TRBJ2-7; D is uncertain. Germline CDR1 and CDR2: SGHRS and YFSETQ. The CDR3 has 14 residues. In DNA, the CDR3 is TGTGCCAGCAGCTTGGCCGGCAGAACCTACGAGCAGTACTTC. Its translation: CASSLAGRTYEQYF.

This chain connects TRBV15 to TRBJ2-6; D may correspond to TRBD1 or TRBD2 (5 bases each). The CDR3 consists of 16 residues. The ends were cut back, 8 bases at V and 0 bases at J, with 14 bases in the middle. Germline-derived CDR1 and CDR2 are LNHNV and YYDKDF (reference sequence). The CDR3 DNA follows: TGTGCCACCCGTCGGGGACGTAACTCTGGGGCCAACGTCCTGACTTTC. It encodes CATRRGRNSGANVLTF.

The chain recombines TRBV4-3 with TRBJ2-3; D possibly corresponds to TRBD1 (7 bases). CDR3 length: 17 amino acids. Germline CDR1 reads LGHNA; CDR2 reads YSLEER. Trimming cost V 3 bases and J 1 base, with 17 bases left between them. CDR3 coding DNA: TGCGCCAGCAGCCATCAAACCAGGGGGGACGGCACAGATACGCAGTATTTT. This codes for CASSHQTRGDGTDTQYF.

The chain is built from TRBV4-3 and TRBJ2-5, with 7 bases aligning to TRBD1. J was trimmed by 7 bases and V by 0 bases; bases with no gene match: 11. Per germline, CDR1 LGHNA and CDR2 YSLEER. The CDR3 covers 16 residues. Written as DNA, the CDR3 is TGCGCCAGCAGCCAAGATTTAGGGGGCGCGTCTGGGACCCAGTACTTC. Its protein is CASSQDLGGASGTQYF.

The CDR3 region has the DNA TGTGCCAGCAGTTCCTATAGCGGGGGGGCCTACAATGAGCAGTTCTTC. Its translation is CASSSYSGGAYNEQFF. The chain employs TRBV12-3 or TRBV12-4 and TRBJ2-1; 11 bases are shared with TRBD2. The V gene end was trimmed by 4 bases and the J gene end by 2 bases; junction bases not matched to a gene: 4. This CDR3 contains 16 residues.

This clonotype was seen a handful of times. The rearrangement joins TRBV6-2 or TRBV6-3 to TRBJ2-7, with D uncertain. This CDR3 spans 15 amino acids. The V gene lost 0 bases and the J gene lost 0 bases, with 9 bases spanning the gap. Germline V gives CDR1 MNHEY, CDR2 SVGEGT. CDR3 in DNA: TGTGCCAGCAGTTACTCGAGAGTGGCCTCCTACGAGCAGTACTTC. Residues: CASSYSRVASYEQYF.

This clonotype has more than one count but fewer than ten. The chain couples TRBV12-3 or TRBV12-4 to TRBJ1-2; TRBD1 is a possible D gene (6 bases). V was trimmed by 6 bases and J by 7 bases, leaving 21 bases between them. The CDR3 runs 15 residues. The DNA of the CDR3 is TGTGCCAGCAGGGAGGGGGGCAGGGGATCGAGTGGCTACACCTTC. Protein: CASREGGRGSSGYTF.

The rearrangement joins TRBV27 to TRBJ2-6; no clear D. V shed 2 bases and J shed 4 bases, with 12 bases lying between them. Germline CDR1 is MNHEY and CDR2 is SMNVEV (reference sequence). There are 16 residues in the CDR3. This CDR3 reads CASSLSASRGANVLTF. CDR3 nucleotide sequence: TGTGCCAGCAGTTTAAGTGCGTCTAGGGGGGCCAACGTCCTGACTTTC. Full variable domain (rest looked up from reference TRBV27 and TRBJ2-6): EAQVTQNPRYLITVTGKKLTVTCSQNMNHEYMSWYRQDPGLGLRQIYYSMNVEVTDKGDVPEGYKVSRKEKRNFPLILESPSPNQTSLYFCASSLSASRGANVLTFGAGSRLTVL.

In this sample, this clonotype turned up a few times. The J gene is TRBJ1-4, the V gene TRBV29-1, with D possibly being TRBD1 (5 bases). Germline V gene lookup returns CDR1 SQVTM and CDR2 ANQGSEA. The CDR3 is 15 residues long. Trimming cost V 4 bases and J 5 bases, with 17 bases left between them. The CDR3 here is CSVGQGYEVNEKLFF. The CDR3 region has the DNA TGCAGCGTTGGGCAGGGTTACGAGGTCAATGAAAAACTGTTTTTT.